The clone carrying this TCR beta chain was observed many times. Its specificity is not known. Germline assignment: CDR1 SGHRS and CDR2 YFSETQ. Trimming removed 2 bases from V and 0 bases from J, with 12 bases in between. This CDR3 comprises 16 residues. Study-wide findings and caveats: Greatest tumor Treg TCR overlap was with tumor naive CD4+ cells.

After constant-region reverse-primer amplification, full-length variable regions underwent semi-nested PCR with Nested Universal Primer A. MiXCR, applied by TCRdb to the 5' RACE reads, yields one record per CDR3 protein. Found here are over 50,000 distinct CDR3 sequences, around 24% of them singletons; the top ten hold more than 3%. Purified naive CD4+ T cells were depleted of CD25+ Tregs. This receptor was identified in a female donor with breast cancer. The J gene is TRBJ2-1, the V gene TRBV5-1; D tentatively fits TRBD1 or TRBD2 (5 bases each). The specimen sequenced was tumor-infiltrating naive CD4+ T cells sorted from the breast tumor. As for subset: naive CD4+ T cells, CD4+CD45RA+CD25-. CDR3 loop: CASSLAPGSSYNEQFF. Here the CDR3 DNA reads TGCGCCAGCAGCTTAGCCCCAGGGAGCTCCTACAATGAGCAGTTCTTC.